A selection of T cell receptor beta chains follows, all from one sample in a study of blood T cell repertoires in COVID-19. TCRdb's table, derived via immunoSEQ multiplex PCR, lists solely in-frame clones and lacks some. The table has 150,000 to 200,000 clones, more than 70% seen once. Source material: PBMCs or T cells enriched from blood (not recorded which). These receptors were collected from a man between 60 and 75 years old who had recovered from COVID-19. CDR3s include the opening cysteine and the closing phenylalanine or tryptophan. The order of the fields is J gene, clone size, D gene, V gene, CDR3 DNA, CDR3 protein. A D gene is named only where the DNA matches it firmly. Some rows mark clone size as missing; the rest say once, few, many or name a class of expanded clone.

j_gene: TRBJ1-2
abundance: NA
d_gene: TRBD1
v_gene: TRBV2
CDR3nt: TGTGCCAGCAGGGACAGGGAAAACTATGGCTACACCTTC
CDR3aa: CASRDRENYGYTF

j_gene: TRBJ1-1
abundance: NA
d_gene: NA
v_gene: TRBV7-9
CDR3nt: TGTGCCAGCAGCGTAGGTGCGGACACTGAAGCTTTCTTT
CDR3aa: CASSVGADTEAFF

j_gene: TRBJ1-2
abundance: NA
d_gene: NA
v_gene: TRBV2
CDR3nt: TGTGCCAGCAGTGAAGCGCGACACCAAGGAAACTATGGCTACACCTTC
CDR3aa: CASSEARHQGNYGYTF

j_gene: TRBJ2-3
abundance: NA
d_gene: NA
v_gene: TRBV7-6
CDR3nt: TGTGCCAGCAGCTCATATGCGGGTGGCACAGATACGCAGTATTTT
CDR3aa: CASSSYAGGTDTQYF

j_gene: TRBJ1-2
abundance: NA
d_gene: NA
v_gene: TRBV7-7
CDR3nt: TGTGCCAGCAGCTCCCAGCAGGTTGTGCAGTACGATAACTATGGCTACACCTTC
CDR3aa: CASSSQQVVQYDNYGYTF

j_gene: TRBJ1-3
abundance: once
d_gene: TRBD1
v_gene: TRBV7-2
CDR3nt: TGTGCCAGCAGCTCCCGACTGACAGGGACTGGAAACACCATATATTTT
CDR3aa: CASSSRLTGTGNTIYF

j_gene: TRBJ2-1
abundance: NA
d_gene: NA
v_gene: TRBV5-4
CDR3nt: TGTGCCAGCAGCTTGGGTCAGGGTGTATACAATGAGCAGTTCTTC
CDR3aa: CASSLGQGVYNEQFF

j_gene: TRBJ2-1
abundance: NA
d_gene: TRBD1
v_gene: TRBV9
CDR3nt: TGTGCCAGCAGCGTAGATTCCCCTACAGGGGATGAGCAGTTCTTC
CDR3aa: CASSVDSPTGDEQFF

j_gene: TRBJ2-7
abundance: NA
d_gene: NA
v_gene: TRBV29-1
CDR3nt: TGCAGCGTTGAATACTCAATCTACGAGCAGTACTTC
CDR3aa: CSVEYSIYEQYF

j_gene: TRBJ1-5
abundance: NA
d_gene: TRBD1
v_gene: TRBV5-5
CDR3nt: TGTGCCAGCAGCTCGACAGGGTCCGGCAATCAGCCCCAGCATTTT
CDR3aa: CASSSTGSGNQPQHF

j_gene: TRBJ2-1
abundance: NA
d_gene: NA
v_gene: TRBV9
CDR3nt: TGTGCCAGCAGCCCCACAGGGAATGTTGGTTACAATGAGCAGTTCTTC
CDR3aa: CASSPTGNVGYNEQFF

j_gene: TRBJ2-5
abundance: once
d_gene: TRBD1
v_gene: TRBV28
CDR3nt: TGTGCCAGCAGTTTGGGGGGACAGGTGAAAGAGACCCAGTACTTC
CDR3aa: CASSLGGQVKETQYF

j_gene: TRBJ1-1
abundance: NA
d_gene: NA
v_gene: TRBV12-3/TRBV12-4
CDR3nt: TGTGCCAGCAGTTCTCTTAGGGGCACTGAAGCTTTCTTT
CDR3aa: CASSSLRGTEAFF

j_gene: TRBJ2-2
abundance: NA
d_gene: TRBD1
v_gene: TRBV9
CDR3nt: TGTGCCAGCAGCCCGACCGGGACAGGGGCCGGGGAGCTGTTTTTT
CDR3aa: CASSPTGTGAGELFF

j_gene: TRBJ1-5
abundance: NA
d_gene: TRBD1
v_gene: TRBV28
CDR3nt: TGTGCCAGCAGTTCTGGGACAGACTATAATCAGCCCCAGCATTTT
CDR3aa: CASSSGTDYNQPQHF

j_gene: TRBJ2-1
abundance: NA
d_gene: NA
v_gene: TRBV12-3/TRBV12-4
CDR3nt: TGTGCCAGCAGTCACACATTTTACAATGAGCAGTTCTTC
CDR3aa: CASSHTFYNEQFF

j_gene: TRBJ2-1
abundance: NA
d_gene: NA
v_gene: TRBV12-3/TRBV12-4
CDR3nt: TGTGCCAGCAGTCCCAGAAATGAGCAGTTCTTC
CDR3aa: CASSPRNEQFF

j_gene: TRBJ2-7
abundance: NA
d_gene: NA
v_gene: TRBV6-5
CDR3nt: TGTGCCAGCAGAAGACAGAACGAGCAGTACTTC
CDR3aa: CASRRQNEQYF

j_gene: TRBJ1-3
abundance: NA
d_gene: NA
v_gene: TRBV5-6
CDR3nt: TGTGCCAGCAGCACTGCGTGGGCGTCTGGAAACACCATATATTTT
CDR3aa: CASSTAWASGNTIYF

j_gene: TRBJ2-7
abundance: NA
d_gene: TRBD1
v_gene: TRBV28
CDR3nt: TGTGCCAGCAGGGAACCTACAGGGGGGCTGCCCGAGCAGTACTTC
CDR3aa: CASREPTGGLPEQYF

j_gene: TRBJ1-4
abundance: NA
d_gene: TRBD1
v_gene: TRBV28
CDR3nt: TGTGCCAGCAGTCCGCCGGGACAGCTTGCAACTAATGAAAAACTGTTTTTT
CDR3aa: CASSPPGQLATNEKLFF

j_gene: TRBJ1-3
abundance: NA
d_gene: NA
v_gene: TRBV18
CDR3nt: TGTGCCAGCTCACAACGGGTCGGAAACTCTGGAAACACCATATATTTT
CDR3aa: CASSQRVGNSGNTIYF

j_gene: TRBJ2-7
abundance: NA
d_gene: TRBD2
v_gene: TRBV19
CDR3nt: TGTGCCAGTAGTACTTTAGCGGGAGAACTAAGCTACGAGCAGTACTTC
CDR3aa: CASSTLAGELSYEQYF

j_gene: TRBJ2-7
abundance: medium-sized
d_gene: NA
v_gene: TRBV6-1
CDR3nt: TGTGCCAGCAGTGAAGAGGGATGGGGGGGCCCCTACGAGCAGTACTTC
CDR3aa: CASSEEGWGGPYEQYF

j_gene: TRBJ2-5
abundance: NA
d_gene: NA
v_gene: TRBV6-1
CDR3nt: TGTGCCAGCAGTGAGGGACTGTCAAAAGAGACCCAGTACTTC
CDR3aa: CASSEGLSKETQYF

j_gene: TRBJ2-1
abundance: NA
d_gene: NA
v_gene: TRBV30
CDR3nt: TGTGCCTGGAGGTTCTCTAGCTCCTCCTACAATGAGCAGTTCTTC
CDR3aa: CAWRFSSSSYNEQFF

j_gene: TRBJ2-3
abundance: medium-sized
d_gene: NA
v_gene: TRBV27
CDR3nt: TGTGCCAGTGGGACTCGAAAGTACACAGATACGCAGTATTTT
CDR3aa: CASGTRKYTDTQYF

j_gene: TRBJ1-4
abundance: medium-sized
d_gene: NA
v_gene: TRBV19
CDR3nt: TGTGCCAGTAGTATCGGTCAGAGCGGAGAAAAACTGTTTTTT
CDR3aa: CASSIGQSGEKLFF

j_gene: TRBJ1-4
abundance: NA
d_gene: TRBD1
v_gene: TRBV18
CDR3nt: TGTGCCAGCTCACCAAACGACAGGGGTAATGAGAAACTGTTTTTT
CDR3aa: CASSPNDRGNEKLFF

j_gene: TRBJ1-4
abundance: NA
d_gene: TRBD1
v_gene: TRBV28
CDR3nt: TGTGCCAGCAGATCAGACAGGGGTGGTGAAAAACTGTTTTTT
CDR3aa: CASRSDRGGEKLFF

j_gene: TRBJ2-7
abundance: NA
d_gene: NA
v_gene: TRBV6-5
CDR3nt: TGTGCCAGCAGTTACTCGAAACAGGTCTACGAGCAGTACTTC
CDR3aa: CASSYSKQVYEQYF

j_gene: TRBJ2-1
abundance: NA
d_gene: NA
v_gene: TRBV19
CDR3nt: TGTGCCAGTAGCTCAATCCCCGAGAGTGAGCAGTTCTTC
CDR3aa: CASSSIPESEQFF

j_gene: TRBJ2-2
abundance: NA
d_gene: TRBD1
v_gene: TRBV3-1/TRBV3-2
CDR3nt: TGTGCCAGCAGCCAAACAGGGGACCCTTGGCGGGAGCTGTTTTTT
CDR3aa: CASSQTGDPWRELFF

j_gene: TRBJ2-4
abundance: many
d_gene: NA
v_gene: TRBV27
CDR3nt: TGTGCCAGCAGTCCCCTAGCCAAAAACATTCAGTACTTC
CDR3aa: CASSPLAKNIQYF

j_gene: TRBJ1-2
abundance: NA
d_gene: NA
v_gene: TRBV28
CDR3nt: TGTGCCAGCAGTTTCCCGACAGGACCGACCTATGGCTACACCTTC
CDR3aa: CASSFPTGPTYGYTF

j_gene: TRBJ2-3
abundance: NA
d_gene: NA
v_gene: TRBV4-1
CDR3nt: TGCGCCAGCAGCCAATCAGACAGGAGCACAGATACGCAGTATTTT
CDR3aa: CASSQSDRSTDTQYF

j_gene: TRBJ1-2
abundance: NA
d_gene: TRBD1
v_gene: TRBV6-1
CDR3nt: TGTGCCAGCAGTGAAAACAGGGGGAACTATGGCTACACCTTC
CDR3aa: CASSENRGNYGYTF

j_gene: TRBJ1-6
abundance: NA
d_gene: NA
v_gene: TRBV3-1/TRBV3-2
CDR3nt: TGTGCCAGCAGCCATCAGGGGTGGGGATCACCCCTCCACTTT
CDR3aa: CASSHQGWGSPLHF

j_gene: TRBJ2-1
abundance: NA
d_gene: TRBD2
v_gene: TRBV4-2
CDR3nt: TGTGCCAGCAGCCAAGATCCCACAGGACTAGCGGGAGGGCGTTTGGATGAGCAGTTCTTC
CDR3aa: CASSQDPTGLAGGRLDEQFF

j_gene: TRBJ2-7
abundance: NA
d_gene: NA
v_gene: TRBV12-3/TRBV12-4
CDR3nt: TGTGCCAGCAGTTTAAGCCAGGGATACGAGCAGTACTTC
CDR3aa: CASSLSQGYEQYF

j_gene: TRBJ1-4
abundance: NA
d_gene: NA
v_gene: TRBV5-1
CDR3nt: TGCGCCAGCAGCTTCACAGACAACAATGAAAAACTGTTTTTT
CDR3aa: CASSFTDNNEKLFF